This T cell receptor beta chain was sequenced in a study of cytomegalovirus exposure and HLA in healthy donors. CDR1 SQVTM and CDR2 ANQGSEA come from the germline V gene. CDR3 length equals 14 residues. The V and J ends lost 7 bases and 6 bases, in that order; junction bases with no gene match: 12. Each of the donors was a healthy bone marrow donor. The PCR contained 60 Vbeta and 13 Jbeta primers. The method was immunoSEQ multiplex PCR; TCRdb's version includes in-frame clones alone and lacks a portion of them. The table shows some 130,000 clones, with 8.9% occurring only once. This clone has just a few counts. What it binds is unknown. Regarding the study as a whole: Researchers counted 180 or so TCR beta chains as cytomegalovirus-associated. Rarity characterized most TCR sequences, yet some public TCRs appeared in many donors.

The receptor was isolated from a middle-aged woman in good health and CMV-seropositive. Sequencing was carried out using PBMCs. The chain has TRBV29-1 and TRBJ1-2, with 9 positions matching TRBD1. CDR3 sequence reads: CSATTGGREDGYTF. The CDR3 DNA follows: TGCAGCGCTACAACAGGGGGCCGGGAGGATGGCTACACCTTC. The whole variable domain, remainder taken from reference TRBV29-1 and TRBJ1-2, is SAVISQKPSRDICQRGTSLTIQCQVDSQVTMMFWYRQQPGQSLTLIATANQGSEATYESGFVIDKFPISRPNLTFSTLTVSNMSPEDSSIYLCSATTGGREDGYTFGSGTRLTVV.